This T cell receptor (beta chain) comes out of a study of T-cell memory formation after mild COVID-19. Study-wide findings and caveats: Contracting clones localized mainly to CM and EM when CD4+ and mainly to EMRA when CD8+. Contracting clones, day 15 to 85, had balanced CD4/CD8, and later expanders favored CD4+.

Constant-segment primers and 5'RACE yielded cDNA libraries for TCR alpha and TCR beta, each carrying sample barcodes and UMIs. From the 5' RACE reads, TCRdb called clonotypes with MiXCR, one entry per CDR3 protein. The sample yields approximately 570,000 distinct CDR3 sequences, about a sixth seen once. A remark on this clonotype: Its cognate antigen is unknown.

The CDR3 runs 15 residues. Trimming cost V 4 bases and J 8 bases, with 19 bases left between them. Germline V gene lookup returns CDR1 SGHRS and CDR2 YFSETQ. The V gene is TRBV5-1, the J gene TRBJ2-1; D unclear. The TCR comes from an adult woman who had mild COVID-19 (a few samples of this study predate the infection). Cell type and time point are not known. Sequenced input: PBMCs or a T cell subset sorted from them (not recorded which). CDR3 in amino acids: CASSPLGSWSDEQFF. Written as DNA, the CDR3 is TGCGCCAGCAGCCCCCTGGGTAGTTGGAGCGATGAGCAGTTCTTC.